The next 6 T cell receptor beta chains were all read from a single sample in a study of cytomegalovirus exposure and HLA in healthy donors. The PCR had 60 Vbeta and 13 Jbeta primers. Profiled with immunoSEQ multiplex PCR; TCRdb holds only in-frame clones, not every one. Altogether around 130,000 clones are present, around 80% being singletons, with the ten largest covering roughly 5.5%. Sample: PBMCs. Source of these receptors: a man aged 25-45 years in good health and CMV-seronegative.

The chain couples TRBV4-3 to TRBJ2-7, with 8 bases lining up with TRBD2. After removal of 0 bases from V and 6 bases from J, the junction contained 4 bases not matched to a gene. This CDR3 is built from 14 residues. Germline lookup yields CDR1 LGHNA and CDR2 YSLEER. CDR3 sequence (DNA): TGCGCCAGCAGCCAAGAACTGCTAGCGGGCGAGCAGTACTTC. It encodes CASSQELLAGEQYF.

The chain uses TRBV28 and TRBJ1-1; D is ambiguous. V was cut by 3 bases and J by 3 bases, with 8 bases left in between. The CDR3 covers 13 residues. The germline gives CDR1 MDHEN, CDR2 SYDVKM. The CDR3 sequence is CASSFRPYTEAFF. The CDR3 DNA reads as TGTGCCAGCAGTTTTCGTCCCTACACTGAAGCTTTCTTT. Using reference TRBV28 and TRBJ1-1 for the parts outside the CDR3, the full variable domain is DVKVTQSSRYLVKRTGEKVFLECVQDMDHENMFWYRQDPGLGLRLIYFSYDVKMKEKGDIPEGYSVSREKKERFSLILESASTNQTSMYLCASSFRPYTEAFFGQGTRLTVV.

The rearrangement links TRBV28 to TRBJ2-1; 7 bases match TRBD1. Germline lookup yields CDR1 MDHEN and CDR2 SYDVKM. The CDR3 has 13 amino acids. The trim removed 6 bases at V and 4 bases at J, leaving 3 bases unmatched. The CDR3 loop is CASSRGQYNEQFF. Written as DNA, the CDR3 is TGTGCCAGCAGCCGGGGACAGTACAATGAGCAGTTCTTC.

The rearrangement uses TRBV2 and TRBJ2-3; D remains unclear. The V end was cut by 6 bases, the J end by 5 bases, with 9 bases between. The CDR3 length is 12 residues. CDR1 and CDR2 from the germline V gene are SNHLY and FYNNEI. The CDR3 region has the DNA TGTGCCAGCAGGGTTTCCAGAGATACGCAGTATTTT. Encoded protein: CASRVSRDTQYF.

V usage is TRBV7-2 and J usage is TRBJ2-7, with 8 bases lining up with TRBD1. Germline CDR1 is SGHTA and CDR2 is FQGNSA. V trimming: 5 bases; J trimming: 4 bases; junction bases outside the gene matches: 4. The CDR3 runs 13 residues. The DNA for the CDR3 is TGTGCCAGCAGCACGCGGACAGGGTACGAGCAGTACTTC. Its protein product is CASSTRTGYEQYF.

This sequence joins TRBV6-1 and TRBJ1-1, with D perhaps TRBD1 (5 bases). Germline V gene sequence: CDR1 MNHNS, CDR2 SASEGT. Trimming cost V 2 bases and J 5 bases, with 12 bases left between them. The length of the CDR3 is 14 residues. This chain's CDR3 is CASSEQGSVTEAFF. DNA for the CDR3: TGTGCCAGCAGTGAACAGGGTTCTGTGACTGAAGCTTTCTTT.